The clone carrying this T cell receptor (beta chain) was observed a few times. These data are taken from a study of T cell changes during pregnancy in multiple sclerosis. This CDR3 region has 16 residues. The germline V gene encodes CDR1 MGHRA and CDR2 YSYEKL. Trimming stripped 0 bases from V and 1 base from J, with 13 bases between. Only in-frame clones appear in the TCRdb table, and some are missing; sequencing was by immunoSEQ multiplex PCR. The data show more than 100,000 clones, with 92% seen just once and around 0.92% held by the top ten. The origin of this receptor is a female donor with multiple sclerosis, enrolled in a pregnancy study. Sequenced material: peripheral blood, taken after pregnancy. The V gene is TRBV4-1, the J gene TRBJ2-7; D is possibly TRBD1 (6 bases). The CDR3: CASSQEGGRPSYEQYF. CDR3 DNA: TGCGCCAGCAGCCAAGAAGGGGGAAGACCTTCCTACGAGCAGTACTTC.